This T cell receptor beta chain was observed in a study of OX40 agonist ivuxolimab in advanced cancers. Across the study: Administration of intravenous ivuxolimab to patients occurred every 2 weeks at 0.01 to 10 mg/kg.

The repertoire was sequenced with immunoSEQ multiplex PCR; TCRdb's copy has only in-frame clones and lacks some. This sample carries about 73,000 clones, about 90% of them seen once, and the ten largest clones take roughly 0.45%. The origin of this receptor is an adult with an advanced solid tumor such as melanoma, head and neck, liver or kidney cancer. The sample consisted of CD4+ or CD8+ T cells sorted from blood, taken in a trial of the OX40 agonist ivuxolimab.

The CDR3 region has the DNA TGTGCCAGCAGTGGGGGGGGGACCGAGGCCTACGAGCAGTACTTC. Translating it yields CASSGGGTEAYEQYF. The chain is built from TRBV6-1 and TRBJ2-7, with 7 bases that match TRBD2. J lost 2 bases, V lost 4 bases, and 8 bases had no gene match. Germline values: CDR1 MNHNS, CDR2 SASEGT. The CDR3 is 15 residues long.